This T cell receptor beta chain was captured by sequencing in a study of control samples from healthy donors and cancer patients. Assay used: immunoSEQ multiplex PCR; TCRdb lists only in-frame clones, some missing. Seen here are tens of thousands of clones, around nine tenths observed once, and the top ten hold about 1.5%. CDR1 and CDR2 (germline): LNHDA, SQIVND (reference sequence). V trimming: 8 bases; J trimming: 0 bases; junction bases outside the gene matches: 8. The CDR3 is made up of 15 amino acids. The sequence came from a woman aged 40 to 49 with lung cancer. The rearrangement uses TRBV19 and TRBJ1-1, with 8 nucleotides matching TRBD1. The sample consisted of PBMCs. The chain's CDR3 is CASDRDRGMNTEAFF. DNA for the CDR3: TGTGCCAGTGACCGAGACAGGGGCATGAACACTGAAGCTTTCTTT.